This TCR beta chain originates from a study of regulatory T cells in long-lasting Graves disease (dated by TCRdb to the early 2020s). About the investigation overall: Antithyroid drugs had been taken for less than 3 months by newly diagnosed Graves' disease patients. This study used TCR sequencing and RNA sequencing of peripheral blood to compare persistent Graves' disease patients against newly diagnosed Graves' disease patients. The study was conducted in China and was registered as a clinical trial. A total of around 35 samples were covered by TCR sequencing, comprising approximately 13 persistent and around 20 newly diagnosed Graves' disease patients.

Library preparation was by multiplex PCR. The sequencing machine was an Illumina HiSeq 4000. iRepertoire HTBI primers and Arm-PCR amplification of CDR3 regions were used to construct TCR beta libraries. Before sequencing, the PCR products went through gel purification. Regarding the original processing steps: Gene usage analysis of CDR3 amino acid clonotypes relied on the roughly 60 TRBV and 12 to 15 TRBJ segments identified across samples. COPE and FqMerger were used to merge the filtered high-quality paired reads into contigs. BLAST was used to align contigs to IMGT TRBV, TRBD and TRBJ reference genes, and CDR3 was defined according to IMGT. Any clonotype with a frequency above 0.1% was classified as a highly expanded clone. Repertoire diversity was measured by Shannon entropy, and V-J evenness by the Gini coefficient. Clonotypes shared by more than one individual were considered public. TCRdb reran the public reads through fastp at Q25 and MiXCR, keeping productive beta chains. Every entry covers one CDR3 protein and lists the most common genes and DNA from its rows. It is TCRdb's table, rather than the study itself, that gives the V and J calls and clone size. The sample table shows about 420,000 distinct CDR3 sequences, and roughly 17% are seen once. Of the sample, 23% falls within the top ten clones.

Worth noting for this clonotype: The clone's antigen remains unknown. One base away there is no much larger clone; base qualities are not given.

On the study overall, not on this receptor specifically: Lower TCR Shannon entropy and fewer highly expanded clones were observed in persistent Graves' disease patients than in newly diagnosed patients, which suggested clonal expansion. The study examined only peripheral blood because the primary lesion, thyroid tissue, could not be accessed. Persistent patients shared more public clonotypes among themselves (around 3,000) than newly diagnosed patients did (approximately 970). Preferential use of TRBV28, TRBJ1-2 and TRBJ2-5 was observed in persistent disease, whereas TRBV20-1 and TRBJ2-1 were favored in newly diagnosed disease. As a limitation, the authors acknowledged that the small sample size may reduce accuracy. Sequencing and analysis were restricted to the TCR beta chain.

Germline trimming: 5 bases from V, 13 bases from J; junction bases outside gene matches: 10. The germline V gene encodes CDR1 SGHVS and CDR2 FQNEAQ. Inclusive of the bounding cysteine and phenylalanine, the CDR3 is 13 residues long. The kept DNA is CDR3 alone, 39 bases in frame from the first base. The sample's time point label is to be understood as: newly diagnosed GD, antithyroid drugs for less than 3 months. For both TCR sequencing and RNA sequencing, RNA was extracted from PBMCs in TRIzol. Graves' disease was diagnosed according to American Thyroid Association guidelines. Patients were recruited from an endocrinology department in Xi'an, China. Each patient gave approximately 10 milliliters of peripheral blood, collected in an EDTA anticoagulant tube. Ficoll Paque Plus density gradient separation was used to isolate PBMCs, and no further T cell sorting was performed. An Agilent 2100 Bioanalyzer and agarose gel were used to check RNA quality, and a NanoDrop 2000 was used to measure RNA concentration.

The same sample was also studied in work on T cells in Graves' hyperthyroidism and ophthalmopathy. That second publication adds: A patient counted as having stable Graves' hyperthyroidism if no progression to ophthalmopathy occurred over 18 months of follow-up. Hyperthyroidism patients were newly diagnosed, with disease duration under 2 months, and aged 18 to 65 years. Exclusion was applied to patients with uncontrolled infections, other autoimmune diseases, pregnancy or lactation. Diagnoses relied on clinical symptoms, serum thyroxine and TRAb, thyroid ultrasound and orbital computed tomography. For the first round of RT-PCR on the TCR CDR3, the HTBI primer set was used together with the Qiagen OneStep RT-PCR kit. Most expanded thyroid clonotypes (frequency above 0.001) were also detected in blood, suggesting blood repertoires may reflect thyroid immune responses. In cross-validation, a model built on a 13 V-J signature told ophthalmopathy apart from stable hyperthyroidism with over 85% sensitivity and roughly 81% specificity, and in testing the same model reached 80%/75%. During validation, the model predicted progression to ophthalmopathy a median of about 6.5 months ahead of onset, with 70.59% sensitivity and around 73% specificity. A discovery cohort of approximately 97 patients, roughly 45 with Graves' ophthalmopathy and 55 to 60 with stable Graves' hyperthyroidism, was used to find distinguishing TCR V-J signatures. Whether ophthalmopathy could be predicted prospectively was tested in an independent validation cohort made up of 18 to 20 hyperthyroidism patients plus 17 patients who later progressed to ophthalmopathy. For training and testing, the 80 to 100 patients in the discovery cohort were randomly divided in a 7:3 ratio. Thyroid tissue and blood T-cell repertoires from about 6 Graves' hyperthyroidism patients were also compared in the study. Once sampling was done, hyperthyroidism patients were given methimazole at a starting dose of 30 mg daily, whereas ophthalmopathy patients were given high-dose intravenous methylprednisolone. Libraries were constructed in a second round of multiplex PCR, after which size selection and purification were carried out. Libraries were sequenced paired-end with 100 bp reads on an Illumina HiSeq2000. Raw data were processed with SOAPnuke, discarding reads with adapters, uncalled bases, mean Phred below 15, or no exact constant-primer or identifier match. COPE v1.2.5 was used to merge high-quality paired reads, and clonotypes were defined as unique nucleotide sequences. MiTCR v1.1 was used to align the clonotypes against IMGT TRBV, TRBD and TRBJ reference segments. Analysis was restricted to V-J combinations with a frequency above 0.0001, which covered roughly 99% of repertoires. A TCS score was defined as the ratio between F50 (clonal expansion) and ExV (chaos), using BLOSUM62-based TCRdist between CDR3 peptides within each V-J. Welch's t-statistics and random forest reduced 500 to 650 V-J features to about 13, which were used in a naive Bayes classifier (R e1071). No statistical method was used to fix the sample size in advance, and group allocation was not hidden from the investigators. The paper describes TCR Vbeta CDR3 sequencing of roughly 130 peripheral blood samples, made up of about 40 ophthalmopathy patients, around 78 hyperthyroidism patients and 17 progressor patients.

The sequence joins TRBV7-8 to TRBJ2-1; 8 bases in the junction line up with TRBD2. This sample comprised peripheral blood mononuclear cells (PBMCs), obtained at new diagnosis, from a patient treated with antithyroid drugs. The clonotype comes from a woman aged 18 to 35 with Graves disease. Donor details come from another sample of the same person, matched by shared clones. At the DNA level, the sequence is TGTGCCAGCAGCCAAAAAACTAGCGGTTTTCAGTTCTTC. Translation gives CASSQKTSGFQFF.